The 13 T cell receptor delta chains reported below all come from one sample, sequenced in a study of γδ T cells in repeated Plasmodium falciparum infection. Flow sorting of PBMC yielded separate Vgamma9/Vdelta2+ and Vdelta2-negative gammadelta T cell populations for bulk repertoire analysis. TCRdb re-processed the multiplex PCR reads using CATT. The table records 90,000 or so delta-chain clones, 0.75% to 1% of them present only once. Sequenced: gamma-delta T cells from blood. The receptors derive from a pool of human donors (malaria-infected and uninfected, not separated).

The V gene corresponds to TRDV1; no J gene was called; TRDD3, the table's D call, was not compared with the DNA. The CDR3 contains 14 residues. Germline V gives CDR1 TSWWSYY, CDR2 QGS. CDR3 bases: TGTGCTCTTGGGGATCAGGCGCTCGAGAGGAGGCTCATCTTT. The encoded protein is CALGDQALERRLIF.

A note on this clone: TCRdb's entry gives the protein of a much larger clone, which mismatches this DNA's translation at residue 6, likely from a read error; the protein reported here is translated from the DNA. J is TRDJ1 and V is TRDV1, with D maybe TRDD2 (5 bases). V lost 1 base and J lost 0, with 24 bases in between. The CDR3 runs to 20 residues. CDR1 TSWWSYY and CDR2 QGS come from the germline V gene. The CDR3 nucleotides are TGTGCTCTTGGGGAACCCTACGCCCCCTTCGGACTGCTGTACACCGATAAACTCATCTTT. It translates to CALGEPYAPFGLLYTDKLIF.

This clone has a handful of counts. This DNA translates differently at residue 11 from the TCRdb protein, which is that of a much larger clone; a read error is likely, and the protein shown is the DNA's own translation. V and J are TRDV1 and TRDJ1, with D perhaps TRDD3 (6 bases). Matching the DNA to germline supplied the J gene, which TCRdb does not give. CDR1 and CDR2 (germline): TSWWSYY, QGS. This CDR3 contains 22 residues. The V and J ends lost 0 bases and 3 bases respectively, with 32 bases between them. DNA of the CDR3: TGTGCTCTTGGGGAACTTGGAGGGGACTTAAGTACTGGGAACTACCTTTCCGATAAACTCATCTTT. Its translation is CALGELGGDLSTGNYLSDKLIF.

About this clone: The amino acid sequence in TCRdb belongs to a much larger clone and departs from this DNA's translation at residue 14, likely a sequencing read error; the sequence shown is translated from the DNA. The chain carries TRDV2 and TRDJ1, with 12 bases aligning to TRDD3. TCRdb records no J gene; here it was assigned by comparing the DNA to germline. This CDR3 comprises 18 residues. Germline V CDR1 and CDR2: GEAIGNYY, EKD. The CDR3 DNA reads as TGTGCCTGTGACCCTTTGACTGGGGGATACTCTGACACCGCTAAACTCATCTTT. Its protein product is CACDPLTGGYSDTAKLIF.

This clone came up a few times. TCRdb records a much larger clone's protein for this DNA, with a difference at residue 13 that likely arises from a read error; the protein given is the translation of the DNA. This chain connects TRDV2 to TRDJ1; TRDD3 agrees at 12 bases. As TCRdb names no J gene, one was assigned here on the basis of a DNA match to germline. The CDR3 covers 18 residues. Germline V gene data show CDR1 as GEAIGNYY and CDR2 as EKD. V lost 3 bases to trimming and J lost 3 bases; unmatched junction nucleotides: 13. The CDR3 is CACDPVLGDTTYADKLIF. The CDR3 region has the DNA TGTGCCTGTGACCCGGTACTGGGGGATACTACTTACGCCGATAAACTCATCTTT.

Details on this clone: This probably arose from a read error, given a far larger clone one base away. Other DNA sequences in the same sample also yield this CDR3. V and J are TRDV2 and TRDJ1; D is unresolved. Matching the DNA to germline supplied the J gene, which TCRdb does not give. Germline V lookup: CDR1 GEAIGNYY, CDR2 EKD. This CDR3 has 22 amino acids. The CDR3 sequence: CACDRLKTSFPTGLPYTDKLIF. The CDR3 DNA reads TGTGCCTGCGACAGGCTGAAGACCTCCTTTCCGACCGGATTACCCTACACCGATAAACTCATCTTT.

Details on this clone: The TCRdb record carries a much larger clone's protein, which differs from this DNA's translation at residue 12; a read error is the likely cause, and the protein listed here is the DNA translation. The genes are TRAV36/DV7 and TRDJ1; 8 positions agree with TRDD3. Because TCRdb records no J gene, it was assigned here through a match of the DNA to germline. This CDR3 contains 23 residues. Unmatched junction bases numbered 30, after V lost 2 bases and J lost 0 bases. From germline, CDR1 is VTNFRS and CDR2 LTSSGIE (reference sequence). The CDR3 reads CAVEGFARRNYLGILRYTDKLIF. In DNA form, the CDR3 reads TGTGCTGTGGAAGGGTTTGCGCGACGAAACTACTTGGGGATACTTAGGTACACCGATAAACTCATCTTT.

About this clone itself: A far bigger clonotype differs at one base, so this is likely a read error. Other DNA sequences in the same sample also yield this CDR3. No call exists for the J gene, whereas the V gene is TRDV2; the table's TRDD3 call for D was not verified on the DNA. CDR1 and CDR2 (germline): GEAIGNYY, EKD. CDR3 size: 16 residues. The CDR3 sequence is CACGPGIRVVTDKLIF. In nucleotides, the CDR3 is TGTGCCTGTGGCCCGGGGATACGCGTGGTTACCGATAAACTCATCTTC.

This clone has only a few counts. TCRdb has a much larger clone's protein, which differs at residue 11 from the translation of this DNA, likely because of a read error; what is shown is the protein translated from the DNA. The CDR3 DNA follows: TGTGCCTGTGACCGCTGCGTACTGGGGGATGCTTACACCGATAAACTCATCTTT. Amino acid sequence: CACDRCVLGDAYTDKLIF. V is TRDV2 and J is TRDJ1; 10 bases fit TRDD3. TCRdb does not report a J gene; here it was assigned by matching the DNA to germline references. This CDR3 has 18 residues. CDR1 GEAIGNYY and CDR2 EKD come from the germline V gene. V was pared by 3 bases and J by 0 bases, with 12 bases of the junction left unmatched.

There are many counts of this clone. Mismatch with germline at one junction end may stem from a read error. Other DNA sequences in this sample translate to the same CDR3. The CDR3 is CACDKGLPPTGGPYTDKLIF. CDR3 bases: TGTGCCTGCGACAAGGGCCTACCACCTACTGGGGGCCCCTACACCGATAAACTCATCTTT. The chain joins TRDV2 to TRDJ1; 8 nucleotides line up with TRDD3. TCRdb records no J gene; here it was assigned by comparing the DNA to germline. Germline values: CDR1 GEAIGNYY, CDR2 EKD. The CDR3 has 20 amino acids.

Comment on this clone: The protein given by TCRdb reflects a much larger clone and differs at residue 3 from this DNA's translation, likely from a read error; the protein shown is the DNA's translation. The chain couples TRDV1 to TRDJ1, with D tentatively TRDD2 or TRDD3 (6 bases each). Per the germline V gene, CDR1 is TSWWSYY and CDR2 is QGS. CDR3 size: 21 residues. The CDR3 DNA reads as TGTGCTCCTGGGGTCCATCCTACCCAACTGTGTGTGGGGGTCAACACCGATAAACTCATCTTT. It translates to CAPGVHPTQLCVGVNTDKLIF.

This clone was counted a few times. This DNA's translation differs at residue 13 from TCRdb's protein, which comes from a much larger clone; a read error is likely, and the protein shown is translated from the DNA. CDR3 region: CALAASLFPGGCPDKLIF. For the CDR3, the DNA is TGTGCTCTTGCGGCCTCATTATTCCCAGGTGGCTGCCCCGATAAACTCATCTTT. The gene calls are TRDV1 and TRDJ1; D is unclear. Trimming took off 7 bases at V and 3 bases at J, with 27 bases between the two ends. Germline V lookup: CDR1 TSWWSYY, CDR2 QGS. This CDR3 has 18 amino acids.

The sample holds many counts of this clone. A single base is all that separates this from a far larger clone, so a read error is likely. Other DNA sequences of this sample code for an identical CDR3. The V gene call reads TRDV2; no J gene was called; no check of the table's D call, TRDD3, against the DNA was made. The CDR3 covers 14 residues. Germline CDR1 is GEAIGNYY and CDR2 is EKD. The CDR3 is CACDRWGNTDKLIF. CDR3 nucleotide sequence: TGTGCCTGTGACAGGTGGGGAAACACCGATAAACTCATCTTC.